The 9 T cell receptor beta chains below were found in one sample sequenced in a study of blood T cell repertoires in COVID-19. The table came from immunoSEQ multiplex PCR; TCRdb's copy has only in-frame clones and leaves some out. The sample lists around 70,000 clones, around 80% occurring once. The material sequenced was peripheral blood. The receptor set was obtained from a human donor in a cohort sampled during active COVID-19.

The rearrangement uses TRBV14 and TRBJ1-2; weak D call: TRBD1 (6 bases). CDR1 SGHDN and CDR2 FVKESK come from the germline V gene. The CDR3 sequence is 14 residues long. V lost 4 bases and J lost 5, with 14 bases in between. CDR3 region: CASSPSGAGYGYTF. As DNA, the CDR3 is TGTGCCAGCAGCCCATCAGGGGCCGGGTATGGCTACACCTTC.

This sequence joins TRBV10-3 and TRBJ2-6; 11 nucleotides line up with TRBD1. This CDR3 region has 17 residues. The J segment lost 0 bases and the V segment lost 10 bases, leaving 8 bases of the junction unmatched. Per germline, CDR1 ENHRY and CDR2 SYGVKD. The DNA of the CDR3 is TGTGCCACCTCGGGACAGGGGGTCGGCTCTGGGGCCAACGTCCTGACTTTC. As protein: CATSGQGVGSGANVLTF.

V and J are TRBV24-1 and TRBJ2-7; TRBD1 agrees at 8 bases. This CDR3 is built from 15 residues. V lost 10 bases, J lost 0 bases, and 10 bases stayed unmatched. Per the germline V gene, CDR1 is KGHDR and CDR2 is SFDVKD. CDR3: CATSTGVGSSYEQYF. DNA for the CDR3: TGTGCCACTTCGACAGGGGTCGGAAGCTCCTACGAGCAGTACTTC.

The chain uses TRBV12-3 or TRBV12-4 and TRBJ2-3; D not certain. Trimming took off 2 bases at V and 1 base at J, with 4 bases between the two ends. CDR3 size: 13 residues. For the CDR3, the DNA is TGTGCCAGCAGTTTACGTCGCACAGATACGCAGTATTTT. Translation: CASSLRRTDTQYF.

This sequence joins TRBV30 and TRBJ2-7; D gene uncertain. Germline V gene data show CDR1 as GTSNPN and CDR2 as SVGIG (reference sequence). The CDR3 is 13 residues long. Trimming pared 8 bases from V and 0 bases from J, leaving 14 bases between. The CDR3 region has the DNA TGTGCCGGGCTTTTCACGGACTCCTACGAGCAGTACTTC. It codes for CAGLFTDSYEQYF.

This rearrangement joins TRBV28 to TRBJ2-7; D possibly corresponds to TRBD1 (6 bases). The germline V and J ends were trimmed by 4 bases and 0 bases, with 19 bases remaining between them. The CDR3 has 17 amino acids. The germline CDR1 and CDR2 sequences are MDHEN and SYDVKM. CDR3 loop: CASSSARHRDTSYEQYF. The CDR3 coding sequence is TGTGCCAGCAGTTCCGCCCGTCACCGGGACACCTCCTACGAGCAGTACTTC.

This sequence joins TRBV6-5 and TRBJ1-1; D is unresolved. Germline CDR1 MNHEY, CDR2 SVGAGI. V was clipped by 3 bases and J by 2 bases, with 13 bases between them. This CDR3 region has 15 residues. The DNA for the CDR3 is TGTGCCAGCAGTTATTCACATGGGCGTAACACTGAAGCTTTCTTT. This encodes CASSYSHGRNTEAFF.

V is TRBV7-2 and J is TRBJ2-5; 7 bases are a match to TRBD2. CDR3 length equals 14 residues. CDR1 and CDR2 from the germline V gene are SGHTA and FQGNSA. Trimming cost V 3 bases and J 4 bases; bases outside gene matches: 5. CDR3: CASSFPGRVETQYF. CDR3 sequence (DNA): TGTGCCAGCAGCTTTCCAGGGAGGGTAGAGACCCAGTACTTC.

The chain joins TRBV3-1 (or the pseudogene TRBV3-2) to TRBJ1-4; D gene ambiguous. Trimming cost V 2 bases and J 0 bases, with 7 bases left between them. Germline V gene data show CDR1 as LGHDT and CDR2 as YNNKEL (reference sequence). The CDR3 has 15 residues. CDR3 DNA sequence: TGTGCCAGCAGCCAAAGGACTGCAACTAATGAAAAACTGTTTTTT. The encoded protein is CASSQRTATNEKLFF.